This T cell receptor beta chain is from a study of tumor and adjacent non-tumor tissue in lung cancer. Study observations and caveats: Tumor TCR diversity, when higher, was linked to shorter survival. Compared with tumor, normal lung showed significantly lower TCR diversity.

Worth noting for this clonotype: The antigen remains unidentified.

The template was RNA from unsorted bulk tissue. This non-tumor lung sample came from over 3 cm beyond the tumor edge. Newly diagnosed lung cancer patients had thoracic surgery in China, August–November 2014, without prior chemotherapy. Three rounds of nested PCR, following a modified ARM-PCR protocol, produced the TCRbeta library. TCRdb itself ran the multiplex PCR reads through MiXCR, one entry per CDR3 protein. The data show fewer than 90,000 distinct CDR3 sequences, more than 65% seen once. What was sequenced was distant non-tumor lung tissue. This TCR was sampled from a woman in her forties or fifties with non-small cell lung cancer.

The CDR3 region is CIVTPGFGGDAFF. The CDR3 nucleotides are TGCATCGTCACCCCAGGGTTCGGGGGGGACGCTTTCTTT. The rearrangement links TRBV29-1 to TRBJ1-1, with TRBD1 as a possible D gene (5 bases). Germline CDR1 reads SQVTM; CDR2 reads ANQGSEA. The CDR3 covers 13 residues.